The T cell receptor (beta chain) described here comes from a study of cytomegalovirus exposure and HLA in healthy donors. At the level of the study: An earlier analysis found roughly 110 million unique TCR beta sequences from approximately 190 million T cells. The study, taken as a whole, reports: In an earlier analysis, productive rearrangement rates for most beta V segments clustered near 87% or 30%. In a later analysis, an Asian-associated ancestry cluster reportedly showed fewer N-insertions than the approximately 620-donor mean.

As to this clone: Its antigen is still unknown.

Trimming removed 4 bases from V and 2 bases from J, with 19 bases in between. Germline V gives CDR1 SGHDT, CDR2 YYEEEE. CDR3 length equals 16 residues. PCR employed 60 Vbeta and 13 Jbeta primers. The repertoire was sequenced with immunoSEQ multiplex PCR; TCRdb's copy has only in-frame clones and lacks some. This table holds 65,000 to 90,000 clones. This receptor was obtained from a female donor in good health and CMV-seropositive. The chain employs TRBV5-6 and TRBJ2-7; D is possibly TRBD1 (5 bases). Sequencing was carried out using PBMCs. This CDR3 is CASSPGSGHPTYEQYF. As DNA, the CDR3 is TGTGCCAGCAGCCCAGGGTCCGGACACCCGACCTACGAGCAGTACTTC.